This T cell receptor beta chain was documented in a study of cytomegalovirus exposure and HLA in healthy donors. General study results and limits: Productive rates of about 87% or about 30% were seen for most TCR beta V segments in an earlier analysis. HLA alleles showed associations with 16,951 TCR beta sequences in a later analysis, at a 0.05 false discovery rate.

With 60 Vbeta and 13 Jbeta primers, the PCR was carried out. The method was immunoSEQ multiplex PCR; TCRdb's version includes in-frame clones alone and lacks a portion of them. The sample records fewer than 180,000 clones, roughly 80% being singletons. Points on this clone: Its antigen remains unidentified.

Those who donated were healthy bone marrow donors. The clonotype originates from a human donor in good health. Material for sequencing was PBMCs.

The CDR3 coding sequence is TGTGCCAGCAGCTGGACAGGGGATTTTAATTCACCCCTCCACTTT. Its protein is CASSWTGDFNSPLHF. This rearrangement joins TRBV7-8 to TRBJ1-6; TRBD1 agrees at 9 bases. Germline CDR1 is SGHVS and CDR2 is FQNEAQ. CDR3 size: 15 residues. Losses at the gene ends were 4 bases for V and 6 bases for J; bases not matched to a gene: 4. The whole variable domain, filled in from reference TRBV7-8 and TRBJ1-6, reads GAGVSQSPRYKVAKRGQDVALRCDPISGHVSLFWYQQALGQGPEFLTYFQNEAQLDKSGLPSDRFFAERPEGSVSTLKIQRTQQEDSAVYLCASSWTGDFNSPLHFGNGTRLTVT.